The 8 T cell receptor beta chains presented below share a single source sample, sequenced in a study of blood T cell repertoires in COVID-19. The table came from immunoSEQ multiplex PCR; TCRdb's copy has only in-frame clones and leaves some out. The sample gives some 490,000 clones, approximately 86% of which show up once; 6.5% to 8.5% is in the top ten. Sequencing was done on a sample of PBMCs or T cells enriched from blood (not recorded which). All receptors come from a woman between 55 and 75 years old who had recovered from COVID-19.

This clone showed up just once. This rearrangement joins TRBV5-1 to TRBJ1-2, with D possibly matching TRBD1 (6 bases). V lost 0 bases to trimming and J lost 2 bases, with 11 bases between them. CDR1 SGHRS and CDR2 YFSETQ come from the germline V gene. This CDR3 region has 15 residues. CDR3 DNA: TGCGCCAGCAGCTTGGGAACAGGGCCGAACTATGGCTACACCTTC. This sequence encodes CASSLGTGPNYGYTF.

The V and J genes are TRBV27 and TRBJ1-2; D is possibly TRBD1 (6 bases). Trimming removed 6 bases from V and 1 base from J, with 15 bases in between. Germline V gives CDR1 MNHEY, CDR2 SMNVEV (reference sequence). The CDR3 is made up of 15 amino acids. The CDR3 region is CASSYSGTSNYGYTF. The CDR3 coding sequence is TGTGCCAGCAGCTACTCCGGGACAAGTAACTATGGCTACACCTTC.

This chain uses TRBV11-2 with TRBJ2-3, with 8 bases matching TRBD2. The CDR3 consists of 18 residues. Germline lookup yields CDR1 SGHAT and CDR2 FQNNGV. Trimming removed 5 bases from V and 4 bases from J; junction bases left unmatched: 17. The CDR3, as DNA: TGTGCCAGCAGCAACTCCCCCCCGACTAGCGCCCTCCCAGATACGCAGTATTTT. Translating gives CASSNSPPTSALPDTQYF.

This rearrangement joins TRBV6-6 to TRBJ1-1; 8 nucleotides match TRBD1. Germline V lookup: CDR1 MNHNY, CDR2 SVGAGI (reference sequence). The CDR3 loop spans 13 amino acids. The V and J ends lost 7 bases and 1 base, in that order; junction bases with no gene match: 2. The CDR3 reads CASKDRENTEAFF. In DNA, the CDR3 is TGTGCCAGCAAGGACAGGGAGAACACTGAAGCTTTCTTT.

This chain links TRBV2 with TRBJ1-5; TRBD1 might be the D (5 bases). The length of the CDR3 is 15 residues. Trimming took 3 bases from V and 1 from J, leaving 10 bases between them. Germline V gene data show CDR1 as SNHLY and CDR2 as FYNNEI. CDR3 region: CASSEGGHSNQPQHF. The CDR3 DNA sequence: TGTGCCAGCAGTGAGGGCGGACACAGCAATCAGCCCCAGCATTTT.

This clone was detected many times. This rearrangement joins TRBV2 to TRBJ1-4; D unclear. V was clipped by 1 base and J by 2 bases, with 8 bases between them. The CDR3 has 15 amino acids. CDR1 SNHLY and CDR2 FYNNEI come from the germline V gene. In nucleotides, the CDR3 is TGTGCCAGCAGTGAAGGGGAGTGGACTAATGAAAAACTGTTTTTT. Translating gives CASSEGEWTNEKLFF.

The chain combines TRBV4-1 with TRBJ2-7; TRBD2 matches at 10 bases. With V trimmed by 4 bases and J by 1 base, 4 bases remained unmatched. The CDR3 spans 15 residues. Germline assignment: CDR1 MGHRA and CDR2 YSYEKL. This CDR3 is CASSLGLAVSYEQYF. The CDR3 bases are TGCGCCAGCAGCCTCGGACTAGCGGTATCCTACGAGCAGTACTTC.

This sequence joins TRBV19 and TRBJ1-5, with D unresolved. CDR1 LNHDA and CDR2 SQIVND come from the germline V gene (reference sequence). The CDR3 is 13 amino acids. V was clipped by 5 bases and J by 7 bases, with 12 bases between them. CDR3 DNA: TGTGCCAGTAGTTCTTGGGAGGAACAGCCCCAGCATTTT. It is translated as CASSSWEEQPQHF. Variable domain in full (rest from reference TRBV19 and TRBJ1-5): DGGITQSPKYLFRKEGQNVTLSCEQNLNHDAMYWYRQDPGQGLRLIYYSQIVNDFQKGDIAEGYSVSREKKESFPLTVTSAQKNPTAFYLCASSSWEEQPQHFGDGTRLSIL.